What follows are 17 T cell receptor beta chains derived from one specimen sequenced in a study of metastatic and nonmetastatic thyroid tumors. No treatment of any kind had been given to any patient before thyroid surgery. Via MiXCR, TCRdb re-called the PCR reads. The sample holds approximately 41,000 clones, roughly 24% seen once. Sequenced sample: tumor tissue. The receptors were sampled from a female donor with papillary thyroid cancer or a benign thyroid nodule (not recorded which). Some clones in this sample may be carry-over from other donors' samples.

Comments on this clone: Its ends do not fully match the called genes, so a read error is possible. The chain recombines TRBV5-5 with TRBJ2-7, with D hard to call. CDR3 size: 13 residues. Germline values: CDR1 SGHKS, CDR2 YYEKEE (reference sequence). CDR3 DNA sequence: TGTGCCAGCATCTTGGAAGGGTACTACGAGCAGTACTTC. It encodes CASILEGYYEQYF.

This chain uses TRBV20-1 with TRBJ2-5; D may be TRBD2 (6 bases). Trimming shortened V by 4 bases and J by 2 bases, and 11 bases separated the two germline ends. The CDR3 is 13 amino acids. Germline V CDR1 and CDR2: DFQATT, SNEGSKA (reference sequence). This chain's CDR3 is CSAIGGKQETQYF. CDR3 in DNA: TGCAGTGCTATTGGGGGGAAACAAGAGACCCAGTACTTC.

The chain links TRBV7-3 to TRBJ2-1; a weak D match, TRBD2 (6 bases). This CDR3 region has 15 residues. V lost 4 bases to trimming and J lost 7 bases, with 17 bases between them. The germline CDR1 and CDR2 sequences are SGHTA and FQGTGA. The CDR3 nucleotides are TGTGCCAGCAGCTCAACTGGGACGGCGGGGAATGAGCAGTTCTTC. It yields the protein CASSSTGTAGNEQFF.

This clone was detected ten times or more. At one of its ends the junction is not consistent with the germline gene, which may arise from a read error. At the DNA level, this CDR3 is encoded by other sequences in the same sample as well. The J gene is TRBJ2-1, the V gene TRBV7-3; weak D call: TRBD1 (6 bases). CDR1 SGHTA and CDR2 FQGTGA come from the germline V gene. The CDR3 has 12 residues. The CDR3 is CTSSPEGVRQFF. Written as DNA, the CDR3 is TGTACCAGCAGTCCCGAGGGGGTAAGGCAGTTCTTC.

At least ten counts were recorded for this clone. The genes are TRBV2 and TRBJ2-3; 10 bases match TRBD2. Looked up from germline, CDR1 is SNHLY and CDR2 is FYNNEI. The CDR3 loop spans 15 amino acids. The trim removed 7 bases at V and 2 bases at J, leaving 6 bases unmatched. Here the CDR3 DNA reads TGTGCCAGCAATCTTCTAGCGGGGGCCACAGATACGCAGTATTTT. This codes for CASNLLAGATDTQYF.

The chain links TRBV11-3 to TRBJ1-1; D is unresolved. V shed 7 bases and J shed 11 bases, with 26 bases lying between them. This CDR3 has 15 amino acids. The germline V gene encodes CDR1 SGHNT and CDR2 YENEEA. For the CDR3, the DNA is TGTGCCAGCACTCCTGGGGTTGCTGTCCTGCCCGAGGCTTTCTTT. This gives the protein CASTPGVAVLPEAFF.

This clone was seen more than once but under ten times. The V gene is TRBV28, the J gene TRBJ2-3, with D uncertain. Germline V gene data show CDR1 as MDHEN and CDR2 as SYDVKM. The CDR3 length is 14 residues. V was cut by 6 bases and J by 0 bases, with 10 bases left in between. The DNA for the CDR3 is TGTGCCAGCAGCCCCCCAGGCAGCACAGATACGCAGTATTTT. The encoded protein is CASSPPGSTDTQYF.

The rearrangement uses TRBV6-1 and TRBJ1-1; D perhaps matches TRBD1 (5 bases). Trimming left V 6 bases short and J 4 bases short, with 18 bases between. Germline loops: CDR1 MNHNS, CDR2 SASEGT. The CDR3 spans 15 residues. CDR3 DNA: TGTGCCAGCAGCCCTTACACGCAGGGTGGCACTGAAGCTTTCTTT. This sequence encodes CASSPYTQGGTEAFF.

The table lists this clone with many counts. With a much larger clone just one base away, this may be a read error. The chain uses TRBV30 and TRBJ2-5, with D perhaps TRBD2 (6 bases). CDR3 length: 13 amino acids. The V gene's germline CDR1 is GTSNPN and CDR2 SVGIG (reference sequence). Here the CDR3 DNA reads TGTGCCTGGAGTGGACTAGTCCAAGGGACCCAGTACTTC. Translation gives CAWSGLVQGTQYF.

The genes are TRBV2 and TRBJ1-2; D is unclear. V lost 6 bases, J lost 4 bases, and 6 bases lay in between. Germline lookup yields CDR1 SNHLY and CDR2 FYNNEI. CDR3 length: 11 residues. The chain's CDR3 is CASSTAYGYTF. The CDR3 bases are TGTGCCAGCAGCACAGCCTATGGCTACACCTTC.

A few counts support this clone. The V call is TRBV4-1, the J call TRBJ1-2, with a weak D call TRBD1 (6 bases). CDR1 and CDR2 from the germline V gene are MGHRA and YSYEKL. The CDR3 sequence is 15 residues long. The V and J ends lost 1 base and 1 base respectively, with 10 bases between them. The CDR3 coding sequence is TGCGCCAGCAGCCAAGGGAGGGGGAATAACTATGGCTACACCTTC. It yields the protein CASSQGRGNNYGYTF.

The J gene is TRBJ2-6, the V gene TRBV6-1; no reliable D call. V was cut by 4 bases and J by 4 bases, with 5 bases left in between. The CDR3 loop spans 13 amino acids. From germline, CDR1 is MNHNS and CDR2 SASEGT. The CDR3 DNA is TGTGCCAGCAGTGTCTCGGGGGCCAACGTCCTGACTTTC. Translating gives CASSVSGANVLTF.

The genes are TRBV5-1 and TRBJ2-2, with D hard to call. Germline V lookup: CDR1 SGHRS, CDR2 YFSETQ. The CDR3 is made up of 13 amino acids. The V end was cut by 4 bases, the J end by 10 bases, with 14 bases between. CDR3 nucleotides: TGCGCCAGCAGCCTTCCCACCCCCCAGGAGCTGTTTTTT. Its translation is CASSLPTPQELFF. The full variable domain, with the rest looked up from reference TRBV5-1 and TRBJ2-2, is KAGVTQTPRYLIKTRGQQVTLSCSPISGHRSVSWYQQTPGQGLQFLFEYFSETQRNKGNFPGRFSGRQFSNSRSEMNVSTLELGDSALYLCASSLPTPQELFFGEGSRLTVL.

At least ten counts were recorded for this clone. V is TRBV5-6 and J is TRBJ2-1; unclear D gene. Germline V gives CDR1 SGHDT, CDR2 YYEEEE. This CDR3 region has 15 residues. Trimming removed 5 bases at V and 8 bases at J, with 20 bases between. The CDR3 sequence: CASSLTGDFEDEQFF. The CDR3, as DNA: TGTGCCAGCAGTCTTACTGGGGATTTTGAGGATGAGCAGTTCTTC.

In this sample, this clone turned up many times. The genes are TRBV28 and TRBJ2-3, with 11 bases that match TRBD2. Germline V gene sequence: CDR1 MDHEN, CDR2 SYDVKM. J gave up 5 bases and V 3 bases, and 16 bases lay outside the gene matches. The CDR3 sequence is 19 residues long. CDR3 residues: CASSLYRELAGGHGDTQYF. The CDR3 DNA is TGTGCCAGCAGTTTGTACAGGGAATTAGCGGGAGGGCACGGAGATACGCAGTATTTT.

The chain has TRBV20-1 and TRBJ2-7; no clear D gene. Per germline, CDR1 DFQATT and CDR2 SNEGSKA (reference sequence). Between the trimmed V and J ends, which lost 6 bases and 2 bases, there was a span of 17 bases. CDR3 length: 14 residues. CDR3 loop: CSAPRAAAPYEQYF. CDR3 coding DNA: TGCAGTGCCCCCCGAGCAGCCGCCCCCTACGAGCAGTACTTC.

This clone has only a few counts. V usage is TRBV28 and J usage is TRBJ1-3; D not resolved. Germline CDR1 reads MDHEN; CDR2 reads SYDVKM. V shed 3 bases and J shed 0 bases, with 9 bases lying between them. The CDR3 extends over 15 amino acids. CDR3 bases: TGTGCCAGCAGTTTTGAACAGCTCTCTGGAAACACCATATATTTT. Residues: CASSFEQLSGNTIYF.